The 32 T cell receptor beta chains below all came from one sample that was sequenced in a study of spatial heterogeneity in lung cancer. General study points: Tumoral mutation counts were tracked by counts of expanded intratumoral alpha and beta TCRs.

Sample time point: sample taken at primary tumor resection. Each CDR3 protein gets one entry after TCRdb re-called the 5' RACE reads with MiXCR. Among about 3,300 distinct CDR3 sequences listed, approximately 3.5% were seen once. The antigens for these receptors are not known. Sequenced material: lung tumor tissue, taken at surgery. The receptor source for this set is a male donor with early-stage non-small cell lung cancer.

Many counts were recorded for this clonotype. The V and J genes are TRBV3-1 and TRBJ1-1; D not certain. Germline loops: CDR1 LGHDT, CDR2 YNNKEL (reference sequence). The CDR3 consists of 15 residues. V lost 1 base and J 5 bases, leaving 14 bases between the germline ends. CDR3 DNA: TGTGCCAGCAGCCAAGGGATGGGTTTTCGGACTGAAGCTTTCTTT. Residues: CASSQGMGFRTEAFF. The whole variable domain, filled in from reference TRBV3-1 and TRBJ1-1, reads DTAVSQTPKYLVTQMGNDKSIKCEQNLGHDTMYWYKQDSKKFLKIMFSYNNKELIINETVPNRFSPKSPDKAHLNLHINSLELGDSAVYFCASSQGMGFRTEAFFGQGTRLTVV.

The CDR3 protein is CASSQSWVGGHEQYF. The CDR3 coding sequence is TGCGCCAGCAGCCAAAGTTGGGTTGGGGGCCACGAGCAGTACTTC. The V and J genes are TRBV4-3 and TRBJ2-7, with a possible D match to TRBD1 (6 bases). The CDR3 has 15 amino acids. V lost 2 bases and J lost 5, with 16 bases in between. Germline V gene lookup returns CDR1 LGHNA and CDR2 YSLEER.

By frequency in the sample, this clonotype is medium-sized (0.01 to 0.1%). The chain couples TRBV20-1 to TRBJ1-2; 9 nucleotides line up with TRBD1. The V gene end was trimmed by 0 bases and the J gene end by 2 bases; junction bases not matched to a gene: 7. CDR1 and CDR2 from the germline V gene are DFQATT and SNEGSKA (reference sequence). The CDR3 contains 16 residues. For the CDR3, the DNA is TGCAGTGCTAGAGACCTAGGACAGGGGCAGAACTATGGCTACACCTTC. This translates into CSARDLGQGQNYGYTF.

This clonotype was seen more than once but under ten times. The V gene is TRBV12-3 or TRBV12-4, the J gene TRBJ1-2; no clear D. Between the trimmed V and J ends, which lost 5 bases and 0 bases, there was a span of 10 bases. The CDR3 is 14 residues long. The CDR3 DNA sequence: TGTGCCAGCAGTCTAAGCGGAGCTAACTATGGCTACACCTTC. It yields the protein CASSLSGANYGYTF.

By share of the sample, this clonotype is medium-sized. The chain carries TRBV29-1 and TRBJ1-1; 7 bases are shared with TRBD1. Germline loops: CDR1 SQVTM, CDR2 ANQGSEA. The CDR3 contains 12 residues. The V and J ends lost 7 bases and 4 bases, in that order; junction bases with no gene match: 6. DNA of the CDR3: TGCAGCGCCGCAGGGGGGGGCACTGAAGCTTTCTTT. Translating gives CSAAGGGTEAFF.

Sample share makes this clonotype medium-sized. The chain has TRBV4-1 and TRBJ1-3; possible D gene TRBD1, 5 bases. V lost 5 bases to trimming and J lost 0 bases, with 8 bases between them. Germline assignment: CDR1 MGHRA and CDR2 YSYEKL. This CDR3 comprises 14 residues. The CDR3 DNA follows: TGCGCCAGCAGCACAGGAGACTCTGGAAACACCATATATTTT. Its protein is CASSTGDSGNTIYF.

This clonotype was counted many times. The CDR3 sequence is CASSTPYRDEQYF. The CDR3 region has the DNA TGTGCCAGCAGCACCCCTTACAGGGACGAGCAGTACTTC. The rearrangement uses TRBV7-6 and TRBJ2-7; possibly TRBD1 for D (6 bases). The V end was cut by 5 bases, the J end by 5 bases, with 13 bases between. Germline V gene sequence: CDR1 SGHVS, CDR2 FNYEAQ. The CDR3 contains 13 residues.

In this sample, this clonotype turned up a few times. The chain couples TRBV14 to TRBJ1-2; unclear D gene. Trimming stripped 0 bases from V and 8 bases from J, with 13 bases between. CDR1 SGHDN and CDR2 FVKESK come from the germline V gene. CDR3 length: 14 amino acids. CDR3 in DNA: TGTGCCAGCAGCCAAGAGCTATCCCTCGCGGGCTACACCTTC. Its protein is CASSQELSLAGYTF.

This clonotype is medium-sized by share. CDR3 in DNA: TGTGCCAGCGCTTTTGGGACAGCGAAAGAGACCCAGTACTTC. Amino acid sequence: CASAFGTAKETQYF. The chain carries TRBV2 and TRBJ2-5; 7 nucleotides agree with TRBD1. CDR1 is SNHLY and CDR2 is FYNNEI in the germline V gene. CDR3 length: 14 residues. After removal of 8 bases from V and 3 bases from J, the junction contained 9 bases not matched to a gene.

This clonotype is categorized as medium-sized. The rearrangement joins TRBV5-6 to TRBJ2-1; D is unclear. CDR1 and CDR2 from the germline V gene are SGHDT and YYEEEE. This CDR3 has 15 residues. With 1 base removed from V and 2 bases from J, the gap between germline ends came to 10 bases. CDR3 in amino acids: CASSLSPAAYNEQFF. The CDR3 region has the DNA TGTGCCAGCAGCTTGTCCCCGGCAGCCTACAATGAGCAGTTCTTC. Looking up the rest from reference TRBV5-6 and TRBJ2-1 gives the full variable domain: DAGVTQSPTHLIKTRGQQVTLRCSPKSGHDTVSWYQQALGQGPQFIFQYYEEEERQRGNFPDRFSGHQFPNYSSELNVNALLLGDSALYLCASSLSPAAYNEQFFGPGTRLTVL.

This clonotype is labeled medium-sized (0.01 to 0.1%). The chain combines TRBV5-1 with TRBJ2-1; D tentatively fits TRBD1 or TRBD2 (5 bases each). The V end lost 0 bases, the J end lost 0 bases, and 13 bases lay between the germline ends. Germline V lookup: CDR1 SGHRS, CDR2 YFSETQ. CDR3 length equals 17 residues. The CDR3 region has the DNA TGCGCCAGCAGCTTGGATTCGGGGCCCAGCTCCTACAATGAGCAGTTCTTC. Encoded protein: CASSLDSGPSSYNEQFF.

By sample share, this clonotype is large. The V and J genes are TRBV23-1 and TRBJ2-5, with D possibly matching TRBD1 (5 bases). TRBV23-1 is filed as an ORF, its function uncertain. Between the trimmed V and J ends, which lost 0 bases and 5 bases, there was a span of 10 bases. The CDR3 length is 14 residues. In DNA, the CDR3 is TGCGCCAGCAGTCAATCGGACACTCGGGAGACCCAGTACTTC. Protein sequence: CASSQSDTRETQYF.

Sample share makes this clonotype medium-sized. Compared with germline, one end of the junction differs, possibly owing to a read error. The chain is built from TRBV12-3 or TRBV12-4 and TRBJ1-5; 8 bases match TRBD1. CDR3 size: 13 residues. DNA of the CDR3: TGTGCCAGCAGTTTAGCGCCCGGACAGGGACCGGATTTT. Translating gives CASSLAPGQGPDF.

This clonotype counts as medium-sized. CDR3 sequence: CASSPGPRRGQPQHF. The CDR3 DNA is TGTGCCAGCAGCCCGGGACCCAGGCGTGGTCAGCCCCAGCATTTT. The rearrangement joins TRBV6-5 to TRBJ1-5; perhaps TRBD1 as D (5 bases). Germline lookup yields CDR1 MNHEY and CDR2 SVGAGI. CDR3 length: 15 amino acids. V gave up 6 bases and J gave up 6 bases, with 18 bases separating them.

In its sample, this clonotype is medium-sized. The chain joins TRBV5-1 to TRBJ2-3; D not certain. Germline CDR1 reads SGHRS; CDR2 reads YFSETQ. The CDR3 is 14 amino acids. V lost 4 bases and J 0 bases, leaving 9 bases between the germline ends. The CDR3 reads CASSRLTSTDTQYF. The CDR3 bases are TGCGCCAGCAGCAGGCTCACTAGCACAGATACGCAGTATTTT.

This clonotype is termed medium-sized (0.01 to 0.1%). The rearrangement uses TRBV19 and TRBJ2-3; maybe TRBD2 (6 bases). Germline loops: CDR1 LNHDA, CDR2 SQIVND (reference sequence). The V end lost 7 bases, the J end lost 4 bases, and 12 bases lay between the germline ends. The CDR3 is made up of 13 amino acids. As DNA, the CDR3 is TGTGCCAGTATGGGAGCGGGCGCAGATACGCAGTATTTT. Translating gives CASMGAGADTQYF.

This chain connects TRBV23-1 to TRBJ1-5; TRBD1 matches 8 bases. TRBV23-1 belongs to the ORF category, with a function that is uncertain. This CDR3 has 16 amino acids. J gave up 3 bases and V 4 bases, and 8 bases lay outside the gene matches. CDR3 sequence: CASSLWTGNVNQPQHF. DNA of the CDR3: TGCGCCAGCAGTCTCTGGACAGGGAACGTCAATCAGCCCCAGCATTTT.

This clonotype came up many times. The chain links TRBV6-2 or TRBV6-3 to TRBJ2-5; the D gene is possibly TRBD2 (6 bases). This CDR3 has 15 amino acids. Trimming removed 8 bases from V and 5 bases from J, with 21 bases in between. Germline lookup yields CDR1 MNHEY and CDR2 SVGEGT. CDR3: CASERQAGFGETQYF. The CDR3 DNA follows: TGTGCCAGCGAGCGGCAGGCGGGGTTCGGGGAGACCCAGTACTTC.

This clonotype is labeled medium-sized. This chain connects TRBV7-2 to TRBJ2-2; 10 bases align to TRBD2. The germline gives CDR1 SGHTA, CDR2 FQGNSA. The CDR3 consists of 16 residues. V lost 5 bases, J lost 4 bases, and 7 bases stayed unmatched. CDR3 DNA: TGTGCCAGCAGCCCATCTAGCGGGGGACGCACCGGGGAGCTGTTTTTT. Amino acid sequence: CASSPSSGGRTGELFF.

This clonotype is judged medium-sized. This chain joins TRBV7-6 and TRBJ2-5; 7 bases fit TRBD1. This CDR3 is built from 15 residues. Germline CDR1 SGHVS, CDR2 FNYEAQ. Trimming cost V 3 bases and J 4 bases; bases outside gene matches: 8. CDR3: CASSFFGQAGETQYF. The CDR3 DNA reads TGTGCCAGCAGCTTCTTCGGACAGGCCGGAGAGACCCAGTACTTC.

In this sample, this clonotype is medium-sized. The V call is TRBV12-3 or TRBV12-4, the J call TRBJ1-1; possibly TRBD1 for D (5 bases). V lost 5 bases and J lost 1, with 17 bases in between. The CDR3 has 16 amino acids. For the CDR3, the DNA is TGTGCCAGCAGTCCTGACGGGTACAGGAGGAACACTGAAGCTTTCTTT. Translating gives CASSPDGYRRNTEAFF.

This clonotype was picked up many times. The genes are TRBV3-1 and TRBJ2-1; D may be TRBD1 (6 bases). With 6 bases removed from V and 0 bases from J, the gap between germline ends came to 9 bases. Germline V gene data show CDR1 as LGHDT and CDR2 as YNNKEL (reference sequence). There are 14 residues in the CDR3. This CDR3 is CASRYRDSYNEQFF. The CDR3 DNA sequence: TGTGCCAGCAGGTACAGGGACTCCTACAATGAGCAGTTCTTC.

This clonotype was recorded at least ten times. The chain joins TRBV12-3 or TRBV12-4 to TRBJ2-1; 11 bases are shared with TRBD2. The V and J ends lost 4 bases and 9 bases, in that order; junction bases with no gene match: 11. The CDR3 contains 16 residues. The CDR3 loop is CASSSSGGFDGSEQFF. CDR3 nucleotides: TGTGCCAGCAGTTCTAGCGGGGGGTTTGACGGGAGTGAGCAGTTCTTC.

By its share, this clonotype is medium-sized. This rearrangement joins TRBV10-3 to TRBJ1-5; 9 bases line up with TRBD1. The ends lost 2 bases at V and 7 bases at J; junction bases unmatched: 0. CDR3 length equals 13 residues. Per the germline V gene, CDR1 is ENHRY and CDR2 is SYGVKD. The CDR3 region has the DNA TGTGCCATCAGTGAGGGACAGGGGCAGCCCCAGCATTTT. Protein product: CAISEGQGQPQHF.

This clonotype counts as hyperexpanded. The V call is TRBV6-5, the J call TRBJ1-1; unclear D gene. The V end lost 6 bases, the J end lost 1 base, and 6 bases lay between the germline ends. CDR3 length equals 12 residues. Per the germline V gene, CDR1 is MNHEY and CDR2 is SVGAGI. The DNA of the CDR3 is TGTGCCAGCAGCCACTCGAACACTGAAGCTTTCTTT. This encodes CASSHSNTEAFF.

This clonotype occurred a few times. This sequence joins TRBV4-1 and TRBJ2-3, with TRBD2 identical over 7 bases. This CDR3 contains 16 residues. Germline values: CDR1 MGHRA, CDR2 YSYEKL. Trimming at V came to 4 bases and at J to 0 bases, leaving 7 bases not matched to a gene. This CDR3 reads CASSLQRGGSTDTQYF. As DNA, the CDR3 is TGCGCCAGCAGCCTCCAGCGGGGAGGGAGCACAGATACGCAGTATTTT.

Within the sample, this clonotype is medium-sized (0.01 to 0.1%). This chain uses TRBV9 with TRBJ2-3; D ambiguous. CDR1 and CDR2 (germline): SGDLS, YYNGEE. V shed 0 bases and J shed 0 bases, with 8 bases lying between them. The length of the CDR3 is 15 residues. Written as DNA, the CDR3 is TGTGCCAGCAGCGTAGGGCTCTCTAGCACAGATACGCAGTATTTT. Translation: CASSVGLSSTDTQYF.

By frequency in the sample, this clonotype is medium-sized. The chain has TRBV5-1 and TRBJ1-4; 9 bases map to TRBD1. Trimming at V came to 0 bases and at J to 6 bases, leaving 3 bases not matched to a gene. Germline lookup yields CDR1 SGHRS and CDR2 YFSETQ. This CDR3 comprises 15 residues. The CDR3 region is CASSLDRGRDEKLFF. CDR3 in DNA: TGCGCCAGCAGCTTGGACAGGGGGCGCGATGAAAAACTGTTTTTT.

This clonotype was seen at least ten times. The chain recombines TRBV29-1 with TRBJ2-2; the D gene is possibly TRBD1 (8 bases). The germline gives CDR1 SQVTM, CDR2 ANQGSEA. The CDR3 is 13 residues long. V was clipped by 6 bases and J by 6 bases, with 14 bases between them. As DNA, the CDR3 is TGCAGCGTAACCACAGGGGGGGCCGGGGAGCTGTTTTTT. It codes for CSVTTGGAGELFF.

In its sample, this clonotype is medium-sized. The gene calls are TRBV20-1 and TRBJ2-1; 7 nucleotides line up with TRBD1. The CDR3 runs 15 residues. Germline values: CDR1 DFQATT, CDR2 SNEGSKA (reference sequence). Trimming at V came to 4 bases and at J to 0 bases, leaving 6 bases not matched to a gene. The CDR3 sequence is CSAMGQTSSYNEQFF. CDR3 nucleotides: TGCAGTGCTATGGGACAGACAAGCTCCTACAATGAGCAGTTCTTC.

This clonotype is medium-sized (0.01 to 0.1%) in the sample. The chain uses TRBV5-1 and TRBJ2-3; D possibly corresponds to TRBD2 (7 bases). The germline gives CDR1 SGHRS, CDR2 YFSETQ. CDR3 size: 16 residues. V was shortened by 6 bases and J by 6 bases, with 23 bases between the two germline ends. The CDR3 region is CASNTQGGLVSDTQYF. The CDR3 DNA reads as TGCGCCAGCAACACACAGGGCGGACTAGTTTCGGATACGCAGTATTTT.

This clonotype was recorded only once. This sequence may be a read error, since a much larger clone differs from it by one base. Because it lacks the conserved phenylalanine or tryptophan at the end, this CDR3 is likely a read error. This sequence joins TRBV4-3 and TRBJ2-5; no definite D call. The V and J ends lost 2 bases and 2 bases respectively, with 12 bases between them. The V gene's germline CDR1 is LGHNA and CDR2 YSLEER. This CDR3 is built from 15 residues. CDR3 residues: CASSQSWIGQETQYS. CDR3 DNA sequence: TGCGCCAGCAGCCAAAGTTGGATAGGGCAAGAGACCCAGTACTCC.